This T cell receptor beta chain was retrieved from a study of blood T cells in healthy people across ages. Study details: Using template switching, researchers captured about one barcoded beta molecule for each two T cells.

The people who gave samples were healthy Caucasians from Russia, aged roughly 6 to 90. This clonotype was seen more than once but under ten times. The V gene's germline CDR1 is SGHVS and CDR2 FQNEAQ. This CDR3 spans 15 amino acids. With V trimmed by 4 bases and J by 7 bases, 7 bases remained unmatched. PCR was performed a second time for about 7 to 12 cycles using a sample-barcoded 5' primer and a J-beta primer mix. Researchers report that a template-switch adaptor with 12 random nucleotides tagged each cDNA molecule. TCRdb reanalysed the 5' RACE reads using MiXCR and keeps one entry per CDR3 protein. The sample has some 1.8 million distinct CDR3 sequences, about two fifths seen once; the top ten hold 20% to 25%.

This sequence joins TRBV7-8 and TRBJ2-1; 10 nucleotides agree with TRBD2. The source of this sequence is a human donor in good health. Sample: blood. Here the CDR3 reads CASSSGLASSNEQFF. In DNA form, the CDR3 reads TGTGCCAGCAGCTCGGGACTAGCGTCTTCAAATGAGCAGTTCTTC.